The 12 T cell receptor beta chains given below trace back to one sample, sequenced in a study of type 1 regulatory T cells (dated by TCRdb to the early 2020s). Sequencer: Illumina MiSeq. TCRdb reprocessing: public reads trimmed at Q25 with fastp, clones called with MiXCR, in-frame beta chains kept. Each CDR3 protein gets just one entry, which takes the most common genes and DNA from the rows behind it. This sample comprises more than 60,000 distinct CDR3 sequences, less than 70% of them detected only once. The ten most abundant clones make up less than 2% of the sample. These receptors have no identified antigens. The sequencing sample was made of cultured non-Tr1 T cells, either the whole culture or a sorted T cell fraction (not recorded which). This sample's cell subset or site label indicates: non-Tr1 population from the T-allo10 product. These TCRs come from a human donor in good health.

J is TRBJ2-3 and V is TRBV4-1; TRBD2 aligns across 13 bases. V trimming: 4 bases; J trimming: 4 bases; junction bases outside the gene matches: 5. CDR1 is MGHRA and CDR2 is YSYEKL in the germline V gene. The CDR3 has 16 residues. The CDR3 nucleotides read TGCGCCAGCAGCCCGCGGACTAGCGGGAGTGCAGATACGCAGTATTTT. This sequence encodes CASSPRTSGSADTQYF.

V usage is TRBV20-1 and J usage is TRBJ2-2, with D maybe TRBD2 (6 bases). The germline gives CDR1 DFQATT, CDR2 SNEGSKA (reference sequence). CDR3 size: 15 residues. The V end was cut by 3 bases, the J end by 0 bases, with 11 bases between. Here the CDR3 reads CSASRAGSNTGELFF. The CDR3 coding sequence is TGCAGTGCTAGTAGGGCGGGGTCGAACACCGGGGAGCTGTTTTTT.

The J gene is TRBJ1-6, the V gene TRBV5-1; D is unclear. V was clipped by 4 bases and J by 7 bases, with 15 bases between them. Germline lookup yields CDR1 SGHRS and CDR2 YFSETQ. This CDR3 is built from 15 residues. The CDR3 region has the DNA TGCGCCAGCAGCGATCGCGACAAGGTGAATTCACCCCTCCACTTT. Residues: CASSDRDKVNSPLHF.

The chain uses TRBV20-1 and TRBJ2-7; TRBD1 matches 7 bases. V lost 6 bases to trimming and J lost 7 bases; unmatched junction nucleotides: 21. CDR3 length equals 16 residues. Per germline, CDR1 DFQATT and CDR2 SNEGSKA (reference sequence). CDR3 DNA sequence: TGCAGTGCAGACGGGACAGCCTCCCGAACCGCGGGTGAGCAGTACTTC. Translation: CSADGTASRTAGEQYF.

The chain links TRBV11-1 to TRBJ2-3; TRBD1 matches 12 bases. V trimming: 5 bases; J trimming: 3 bases; junction bases outside the gene matches: 3. The CDR3 consists of 15 residues. From germline, CDR1 is SGHAT and CDR2 FQDESV (reference sequence). The CDR3: CASSRDRGRTDTQYF. In DNA, the CDR3 is TGTGCCAGCAGCCGGGACAGGGGGCGAACAGATACGCAGTATTTT.

J is TRBJ1-2 and V is TRBV12-3 or TRBV12-4, with 11 bases identical to TRBD1. The trim removed 3 bases at V and 8 bases at J, leaving 5 bases unmatched. The CDR3 is 14 residues long. The CDR3 region is CASSFGQGAQGYTF. The CDR3 nucleotides read TGTGCCAGCAGTTTCGGACAGGGGGCGCAGGGCTACACCTTC.

This clonotype was picked up a small number of times. The chain couples TRBV20-1 to TRBJ2-7; 11 nucleotides agree with TRBD2. Germline CDR1 and CDR2: DFQATT and SNEGSKA (reference sequence). The CDR3 runs 14 residues. The V and J ends lost 6 bases and 5 bases, in that order; junction bases with no gene match: 9. The CDR3 is CSAKNSGRADEQYF. The DNA of the CDR3 is TGCAGTGCCAAAAATAGCGGGAGGGCCGACGAGCAGTACTTC.

This clonotype was detected only a few times. This chain connects TRBV28 to TRBJ1-6, with 12 bases that match TRBD1. The CDR3 consists of 17 residues. Trimming cost V 2 bases and J 10 bases; bases outside gene matches: 9. Looked up from germline, CDR1 is MDHEN and CDR2 is SYDVKM. CDR3 in DNA: TGTGCCAGCAGTTTACCTCCCGGGACAGGGGGCGACTCACCCCTCCACTTT. This sequence encodes CASSLPPGTGGDSPLHF.

The chain carries TRBV20-1 and TRBJ2-1, with a possible D match to TRBD2 (6 bases). Germline V CDR1 and CDR2: DFQATT, SNEGSKA (reference sequence). This CDR3 is built from 11 residues. V gave up 3 bases and J gave up 7 bases, with 7 bases separating them. The CDR3 is CSASGLNEQFF. CDR3 DNA sequence: TGCAGTGCTAGCGGACTAAATGAGCAGTTCTTC.

The chain combines TRBV5-5 with TRBJ1-1, with TRBD1 identical over 8 bases. J was trimmed by 4 bases and V by 7 bases; bases with no gene match: 18. Germline V gives CDR1 SGHKS, CDR2 YYEKEE (reference sequence). This CDR3 spans 17 amino acids. CDR3 loop: CASLTLPVGQGGTEAFF. The DNA for the CDR3 is TGTGCCAGCTTAACCCTACCCGTAGGACAGGGAGGCACTGAAGCTTTCTTT.

The chain joins TRBV5-8 to TRBJ2-5, with 9 bases identical to TRBD1. There are 16 residues in the CDR3. The V segment lost 4 bases and the J segment 1 base; nucleotides outside the gene matches: 8. Per germline, CDR1 SGHTS and CDR2 YDEGEE. CDR3 region: CASSTGQGRPQETQYF. CDR3 DNA sequence: TGTGCCAGCAGCACCGGACAGGGGCGCCCCCAAGAGACCCAGTACTTC.

V usage is TRBV2 and J usage is TRBJ2-3; D unresolved. There are 13 residues in the CDR3. Germline V gene sequence: CDR1 SNHLY, CDR2 FYNNEI. V was pared by 3 bases and J by 2 bases, with 6 bases between. The CDR3: CASSEQTTDTQYF. The CDR3 nucleotides read TGTGCCAGCAGTGAGCAGACCACAGATACGCAGTATTTT.